This TCR beta chain stems from a study of blood T cell repertoires in COVID-19. The wider study: Both acute and convalescent COVID-19 samples were obtained from the United States, Italy and Spain. Nucleic acid was either cDNA or gDNA, and it came from T cells, B-cell-depleted T cells, or PBMCs.

V lost 5 bases and J lost 8, with 18 bases in between. Looked up from germline, CDR1 is MNHEY and CDR2 is SVGAGI. The CDR3 sequence is 15 residues long. The method was immunoSEQ multiplex PCR; TCRdb's version includes in-frame clones alone and lacks a portion of them. The sample consists of under 100,000 clones, approximately 91% of them appearing once. The count of this clone is one. The TCR sequence derives from a woman aged 70-85 years with acute or convalescent COVID-19. The gene calls are TRBV6-5 and TRBJ1-4; D perhaps matches TRBD1 (5 bases). Input material: peripheral blood. In nucleotides, the CDR3 is TGTGCCAGCAGTCCTTATCAAGTTGGGGGGGAAAAACTGTTTTTT. Its protein is CASSPYQVGGEKLFF.